The table lists the clone carrying this T cell receptor (beta chain) with a few counts. TCRdb processed the reads anew with MiXCR; each CDR3 protein has one entry. The sample includes about 490,000 distinct CDR3 sequences, 26% seen only once; the top ten take about 12%. Trimming took off 3 bases at V and 2 bases at J, with 14 bases between the two ends. In germline, CDR1 is LNHDA, CDR2 SQIVND (reference sequence). This CDR3 has 16 amino acids. The sample originates from a study of T cell repertoires in cytomegalovirus infection. V and J are TRBV19 and TRBJ1-3, with D possibly being TRBD1 (5 bases). The sequenced sample was PBMCs. This TCR was sampled from a human donor in good health (CMV status not recorded). Some clones in this sample may be carry-over from other donors' samples. The CDR3 coding sequence is TGTGCCAGTAGTATCGCCGCCAGGGTAACTGGAAACACCATATATTTT. It specifies CASSIAARVTGNTIYF.